This T cell receptor beta chain was sequenced in a study of PD-1 blockade in classical Hodgkin lymphoma. Every patient had relapsed following autologous stem cell transplantation, and cohorts differed in brentuximab vedotin exposure. Looked up from germline, CDR1 is SGHDT and CDR2 is YYEEEE. The CDR3 totals 12 residues. V dropped 4 bases and J dropped 3 bases, with 7 bases sitting between them. TCRdb keeps only in-frame clones here, not all; method: immunoSEQ multiplex PCR. The sample contains 15,000 or so clones, around 83% of which appear only once. Sequencing used peripheral blood mononuclear cells (PBMCs), obtained at baseline. V usage is TRBV5-6 and J usage is TRBJ1-1, with D unresolved. This TCR was sampled from a human donor with classical Hodgkin lymphoma. CDR3 protein: CASSTGHTEAFF. DNA of the CDR3: TGTGCCAGCAGCACCGGACACACTGAAGCTTTCTTT.